This T cell receptor (beta chain) is from a study of T-cell reconstitution after alpha-beta-depleted transplantation in children. Of note for this clonotype: Its specificity is not known.

Preparation of the TCRbeta library involved a method that used unique molecular identifiers. TCRdb itself ran the PCR reads through MiXCR, one entry per CDR3 protein. This table has some 440,000 distinct CDR3 sequences, 15% to 20% appearing once. The CDR3 totals 12 residues. Germline values: CDR1 DFQATT, CDR2 SNEGSKA (reference sequence). V was cut by 6 bases and J by 6 bases, with 11 bases left in between. Findings and limits, study-wide: Counts and diversity of T cells one year after transplant came mostly from newly produced T cells. Several hundred rapidly expanded clones from non-depleted graft cells reportedly supplied alpha-beta T cells about two months post-transplant.

The source of this sequence is a boy younger than two who had a stem cell transplant for Wiskott-Aldrich syndrome, so the T cells may come from the graft donor. The chain recombines TRBV20-1 with TRBJ2-2, with a possible D match to TRBD1 (5 bases). The specimen was PBMCs, mostly from graft donor cells, collected 360 days after TCRalphabeta/CD19-depleted stem cell transplant. The CDR3 sequence is CSAPRVAGELFF. CDR3 nucleotide sequence: TGCAGTGCGCCCAGGGTTGCCGGGGAGCTGTTTTTT.